This T cell receptor beta chain was captured in a study of blood T cell repertoires in COVID-19. Study overall: PBMCs, B-cell-depleted T cells, or T cells were the source of the cDNA or gDNA that made up the material.

Using immunoSEQ multiplex PCR, the repertoire was profiled, and TCRdb retains in-frame clones only, with some absent. The data contain under 200,000 clones, around 75% of them singletons. The CDR3 has 16 amino acids. CDR1 is LNHDA and CDR2 is SQIVND in the germline V gene (reference sequence). The ends were cut back, 8 bases at V and 8 bases at J, with 24 bases in the middle. What was sequenced was peripheral blood. This chain connects TRBV19 to TRBJ1-4, with D possibly matching TRBD1 (6 bases). The TCR was taken from a middle-aged woman with COVID-19, enrolled during active disease. The CDR3 nucleotides are TGTGCCAGTTCCTACTCTGGGGGCTCCCCTATAGAAAAACTGTTTTTT. It specifies CASSYSGGSPIEKLFF.